The following is a TCR beta chain sequence with its context. Authors' methods: Researchers report that nucleated cell counts were estimated from reference gene primer amplification. Sequencing was performed with immunoSEQ multiplex PCR; in TCRdb, only in-frame clones are kept and a portion is missing. The V and J calls and clone size were taken over from that table, and D and trimming were inferred from the DNA. The table includes 75,000 or so clones, 84% detected once. These data originate in a study of blood T cell repertoires in COVID-19. Study overall: Acute and convalescent COVID-19 specimens originated in the United States, Italy and Spain. T cells, B-cell-depleted T cells, or PBMCs supplied cDNA or gDNA.

The ends were cut back, 0 bases at V and 0 bases at J, with 7 bases in the middle. CDR3 length: 15 amino acids. Germline CDR1 SGHRS, CDR2 YFSETQ. Sequencing was performed on peripheral blood. V gene TRBV5-1 combines with J gene TRBJ1-5, with a tentative D call TRBD1 (5 bases). This receptor was identified in a man between 45 and 60 years old with acute or convalescent COVID-19. In nucleotides, the CDR3 is TGCGCCAGCAGCTTGGAGGGGTATAGCAATCAGCCCCAGCATTTT. Its protein is CASSLEGYSNQPQHF.